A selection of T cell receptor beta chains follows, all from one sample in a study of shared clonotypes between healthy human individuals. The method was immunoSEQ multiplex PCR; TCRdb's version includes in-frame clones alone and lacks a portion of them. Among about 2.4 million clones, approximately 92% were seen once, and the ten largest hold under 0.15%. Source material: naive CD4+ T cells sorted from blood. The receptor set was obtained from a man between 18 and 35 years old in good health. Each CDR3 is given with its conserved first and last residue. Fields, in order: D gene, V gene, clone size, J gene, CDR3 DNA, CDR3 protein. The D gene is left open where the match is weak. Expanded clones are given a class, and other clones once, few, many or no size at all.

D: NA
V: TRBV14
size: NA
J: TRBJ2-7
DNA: TGTGCCAGCAGCCAAGGGGACGGAACCCCTACCCGCGAGCAGTACTTC
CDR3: CASSQGDGTPTREQYF

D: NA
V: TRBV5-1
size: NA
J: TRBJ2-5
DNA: TGCGCCAGCAGCTTGGGGCTAGCCGGTCTCCCCGTACAAGAGACCCAGTACTTC
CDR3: CASSLGLAGLPVQETQYF

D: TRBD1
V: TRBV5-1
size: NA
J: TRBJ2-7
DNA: TGCGCCAGCAGCCGCACCGGGACAGGGGGTGGGGAGCAGTACTTC
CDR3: CASSRTGTGGGEQYF

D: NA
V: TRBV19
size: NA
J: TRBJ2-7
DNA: TGTGCCAGTAGTACAGGAGCCTTTTCCTACGAGCAGTACTTC
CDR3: CASSTGAFSYEQYF

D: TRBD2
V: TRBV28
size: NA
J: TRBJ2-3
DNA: TGTGCCAGCAGTTTACGACTAGCGGGGGGGACAGATACGCAGTATTTT
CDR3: CASSLRLAGGTDTQYF

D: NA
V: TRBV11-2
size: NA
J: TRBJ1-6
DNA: TGTGCCAGCAGCTTAGACATGGGCTATAATTCACCCCTCCACTTT
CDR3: CASSLDMGYNSPLHF

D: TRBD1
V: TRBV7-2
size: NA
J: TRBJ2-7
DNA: TGTGCCAGCAGCTTAGAGGGGACAGGGGTTCCCTACGAGCAGTACTTC
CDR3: CASSLEGTGVPYEQYF

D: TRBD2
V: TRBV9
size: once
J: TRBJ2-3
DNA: TGTGCCAGCGCCCTCTTGGCTAGCGGATCTAGCACAGATACGCAGTATTTT
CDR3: CASALLASGSSTDTQYF

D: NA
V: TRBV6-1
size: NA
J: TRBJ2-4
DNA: TGTGCCAGCAGTGAAATGGATCAAATTCAGTACTTC
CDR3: CASSEMDQIQYF

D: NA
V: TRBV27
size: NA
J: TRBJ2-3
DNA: TGTGCCAGCGCGGACTTGTCTACGCAGTATTTT
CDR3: CASADLSTQYF

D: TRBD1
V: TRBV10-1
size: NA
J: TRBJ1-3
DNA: TGCGCCATCGAACCGGGACAGGGGCTTCGAAGAGGAAACACCATATATTTT
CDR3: CAIEPGQGLRRGNTIYF

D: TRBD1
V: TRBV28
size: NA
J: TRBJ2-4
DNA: TGTGCCAGCAGCACCAGACAGGGTACCAAAAACATTCAGTACTTC
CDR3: CASSTRQGTKNIQYF

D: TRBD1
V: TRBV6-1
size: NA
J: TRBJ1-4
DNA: TGTGCCAGTTATAACAGGGGGTCTTTGGAAAAACTGTTTTTT
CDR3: CASYNRGSLEKLFF

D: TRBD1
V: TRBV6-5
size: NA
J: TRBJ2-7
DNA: TGTGCCAGCAAAGAGGGGGCACACTACGAGCAGTACTTC
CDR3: CASKEGAHYEQYF

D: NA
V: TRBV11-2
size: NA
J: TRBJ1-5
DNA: TGTGCCAGCAGCTTCCGGGAGAATCAGCCCCAGCATTTT
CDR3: CASSFRENQPQHF

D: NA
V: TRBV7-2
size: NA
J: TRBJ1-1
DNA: TGTGCCAGCAGCTTAAGGGGGTCCTTAAACACTGAAGCTTTCTTT
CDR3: CASSLRGSLNTEAFF

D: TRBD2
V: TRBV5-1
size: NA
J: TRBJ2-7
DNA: TGCGCCAGCAGCTTACGAGGTAGCGGGGGATCTCTGAGCGAGCAGTACTTC
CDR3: CASSLRGSGGSLSEQYF

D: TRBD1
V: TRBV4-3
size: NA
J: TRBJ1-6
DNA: TGCGCCAGCAGCCCCCGACAGGGCTATTCACCCCTCCACTTT
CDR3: CASSPRQGYSPLHF

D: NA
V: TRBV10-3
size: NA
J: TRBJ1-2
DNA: TGTGCCATCAGTGTAAACAGGGTCCATGGCTACACCTTC
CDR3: CAISVNRVHGYTF

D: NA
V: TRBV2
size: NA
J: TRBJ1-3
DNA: TGTGCCAGCAGTGATCGGGGGATGAGTGGAAACACCATATATTTT
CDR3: CASSDRGMSGNTIYF

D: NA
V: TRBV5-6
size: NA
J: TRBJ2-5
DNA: TGTGCCAGCAGCTTGGCTTGGGAGGCTAGGGAGACCCAGTACTTC
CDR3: CASSLAWEARETQYF

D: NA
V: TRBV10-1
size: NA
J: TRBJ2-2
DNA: TGCGCCAGCAGTGAGTACGGGACGGAGAACACCGGGGAGCTGTTTTTT
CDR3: CASSEYGTENTGELFF

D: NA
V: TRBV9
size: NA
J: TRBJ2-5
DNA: TGTGCCAGCAGCGCAACCGGGACTCCTCAAGAGACCCAGTACTTC
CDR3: CASSATGTPQETQYF

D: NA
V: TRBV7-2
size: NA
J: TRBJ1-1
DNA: TGTGCCAGCAGCTTGGTGGGGGGTATGAACACTGAAGCTTTCTTT
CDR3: CASSLVGGMNTEAFF

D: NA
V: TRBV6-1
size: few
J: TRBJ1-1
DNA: TGTGCCAGCACTGACGACAGCCTCCCGGCCCAAGCTTTCTTT
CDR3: CASTDDSLPAQAFF

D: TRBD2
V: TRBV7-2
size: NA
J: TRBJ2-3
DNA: TGTGCCAGCAGCATTCTAGCGGGACCGCAGTATTTT
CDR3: CASSILAGPQYF

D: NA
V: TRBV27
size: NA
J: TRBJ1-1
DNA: TGTGCCAGCAGTTTAAGAGGTGGGAACACTGAAGCTTTCTTT
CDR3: CASSLRGGNTEAFF

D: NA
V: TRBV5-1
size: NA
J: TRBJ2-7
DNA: TGCGCCAGCAGCCCCAGGGCAGGAAAAAACGAGCAGTACTTC
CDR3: CASSPRAGKNEQYF

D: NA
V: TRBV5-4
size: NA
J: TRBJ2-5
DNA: TGTGCCAGCAGCTTCCGGGGAGAAGAGACCCAGTACTTC
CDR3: CASSFRGEETQYF